A selection of T cell receptor beta chains follows, all from one sample in a study of beta chain features in type 1 diabetes. Clones were read by immunoSEQ multiplex PCR, and TCRdb kept only the in-frame ones, dropping some. The data contain around 300,000 clones, roughly 15% of them singletons. Sequenced sample: naive CD4+ T cells from blood. The source of these receptors is a man aged 18 to 35 with type 1 diabetes. CDR3s include the opening cysteine and the closing phenylalanine or tryptophan. A D gene is named only where the DNA matches it firmly. Part of the rows lack a size; the others show once, few, many or a class for expanded clones.

j_gene | d_gene | abundance | v_gene | CDR3aa | CDR3nt
TRBJ2-1 | NA | few | TRBV9 | CASSVASALSYNEQFF | TGTGCCAGCAGCGTAGCCAGCGCCCTGTCCTACAATGAGCAGTTCTTC
TRBJ2-1 | TRBD2 | NA | TRBV19 | CASSGGLGDNEQFF | TGTGCCAGTAGTGGGGGACTAGGCGACAATGAGCAGTTCTTC
TRBJ2-7 | NA | NA | TRBV28 | CASSQGLYEQYF | TGTGCCAGCAGTCAGGGTCTCTACGAGCAGTACTTC
TRBJ2-7 | TRBD2 | few | TRBV30 | CAWMRGGSPYEQYF | TGTGCCTGGATGCGGGGGGGGTCCCCCTACGAGCAGTACTTC
TRBJ2-1 | NA | few | TRBV5-1 | CASSWDTYNEQFF | TGCGCCAGCAGCTGGGACACGTACAATGAGCAGTTCTTC
TRBJ1-1 | NA | NA | TRBV2 | CASSVLPDGGGQAFF | TGTGCCAGCAGTGTCCTCCCTGACGGAGGAGGGCAAGCTTTCTTT
TRBJ2-2 | NA | NA | TRBV6-1 | CASSDQILGELFF | TGTGCCAGCAGTGACCAAATACTCGGGGAGCTGTTTTTT
TRBJ1-2 | NA | NA | TRBV30 | CACREGRDYGYTF | TGTGCCTGCCGGGAGGGTAGAGACTATGGCTACACCTTC
TRBJ1-1 | NA | few | TRBV30 | CAWAGRHLAPAFF | TGTGCCTGGGCGGGACGGCACTTGGCGCCAGCTTTCTTT
TRBJ2-7 | TRBD2 | few | TRBV6-5 | CASSYLTGTSGYEQYF | TGTGCCAGCAGTTACTTGACCGGGACTAGCGGGTACGAGCAGTACTTC
TRBJ1-1 | NA | few | TRBV4-1 | CASSQITVNTEAFF | TGCGCCAGCAGCCAGATTACAGTGAACACTGAAGCTTTCTTT